Following are 24 T cell receptor beta chains from one sample sequenced in a study of regulatory T cells in long-lasting Graves disease. Researchers made TCR beta libraries by using iRepertoire HTBI primers and running Arm-PCR on CDR3 regions. TCRdb analysed the multiplex PCR reads with MiXCR anew, one entry per CDR3 protein. This sample has approximately 250,000 distinct CDR3 sequences, with about 17% found just once. Time point here: newly diagnosed GD, antithyroid drugs for less than 3 months. Preparation of the TCR library used RNA extracted from PBMCs. The material sequenced was peripheral blood mononuclear cells (PBMCs), taken at new diagnosis, from a patient treated with antithyroid drugs. The receptors come from a female donor with Graves disease.

This clonotype was seen at least ten times. The rearrangement links TRBV6-1 to TRBJ2-3; the D is unclear. Looked up from germline, CDR1 is MNHNS and CDR2 is SASEGT. V was cut by 8 bases and J by 5 bases, with 8 bases left in between. This CDR3 region has 11 residues. The CDR3 region has the DNA TGTGCCAGCGGACGTAGAGATACGCAGTATTTT. This gives the protein CASGRRDTQYF.

This sequence joins TRBV30 and TRBJ2-5, with a possible D match to TRBD1 (6 bases). The CDR3 covers 14 residues. Trimming removed 0 bases from V and 6 bases from J, with 14 bases in between. Germline V CDR1 and CDR2: GTSNPN, SVGIG (reference sequence). CDR3 region: CAWSVSPGAKTQYF. CDR3 in DNA: TGTGCCTGGAGTGTATCTCCAGGGGCAAAGACCCAGTACTTC.

This clonotype was detected many times. The rearrangement uses TRBV2 and TRBJ1-2, with D possibly being TRBD1 (6 bases). The V gene's germline CDR1 is SNHLY and CDR2 FYNNEI. Deletions cut 4 bases from V and 8 bases from J, with 17 bases between. The CDR3 sequence is 14 residues long. DNA of the CDR3: TGTGCCAGCAGTGCCACCCGACAGGAGGGCGGCTACACCTTC. It is translated as CASSATRQEGGYTF.

This clonotype was observed at least ten times. The V and J genes are TRBV24-1 and TRBJ2-4; D perhaps matches TRBD2 (5 bases). The CDR3 is 15 residues long. The germline gives CDR1 KGHDR, CDR2 SFDVKD. Between the trimmed V and J ends, which lost 3 bases and 0 bases, there was a span of 8 bases. CDR3 bases: TGTGCCACCAGTGATCCAGCGGTAGCCAAAAACATTCAGTACTTC. Its translation is CATSDPAVAKNIQYF.

In this sample, this clonotype turned up many times. CDR3 sequence reads: CASSLQGKQETQYF. The CDR3, as DNA: TGTGCCAGCAGTCTACAGGGAAAACAAGAGACCCAGTACTTC. The chain is built from TRBV28 and TRBJ2-5, with a tentative D call TRBD1 (6 bases). Germline-derived CDR1 and CDR2 are MDHEN and SYDVKM. This CDR3 has 14 residues. The ends were cut back, 5 bases at V and 2 bases at J, with 12 bases in the middle.

The J gene is TRBJ2-2, the V gene TRBV11-2; maybe TRBD2 (6 bases). V was pared by 11 bases and J by 5 bases, with 12 bases between. The CDR3 extends over 12 amino acids. CDR1 SGHAT and CDR2 FQNNGV come from the germline V gene. CDR3 nucleotides: TGTGCCCGGGAGACTAATACCGGGGAGCTGTTTTTT. It specifies CARETNTGELFF.

This clonotype was seen repeatedly, ten times or more. V is TRBV7-9 and J is TRBJ2-3, with 7 bases that match TRBD2. Germline V gives CDR1 SEHNR, CDR2 FQNEAQ (reference sequence). The CDR3 has 16 residues. V gave up 2 bases and J gave up 0 bases; unmatched junction bases: 5. The CDR3 DNA is TGTGCCAGCAGCTTATCCCAGCGGGACAGCACAGATACGCAGTATTTT. Amino acid sequence: CASSLSQRDSTDTQYF.

This sequence joins TRBV6-1 and TRBJ2-7, with D perhaps TRBD2 (5 bases). Germline values: CDR1 MNHNS, CDR2 SASEGT. The CDR3 extends over 16 amino acids. Deletions cut 6 bases from V and 1 base from J, with 19 bases between. The CDR3 DNA is TGTGCCAGCAGAGAACACGAGAGGGAGACATCCTACGAGCAGTACGTC. Encoded protein: CASREHERETSYEQYV.

As for this clonotype: Possible read error: a much larger clone is one base away. The chain couples TRBV6-1 to TRBJ1-2, with D perhaps matching TRBD1 (6 bases). V gave up 8 bases and J gave up 4 bases, with 17 bases separating them. CDR3 length: 14 amino acids. Germline-derived CDR1 and CDR2 are MNHNS and SASEGT. CDR3 bases: TGTGCCAGCGGTGCCCCGACAGGCCCCTATGGCTACACCTTC. Its translation: CASGAPTGPYGYTF.

This clonotype was seen repeatedly, ten times or more. The chain employs TRBV12-3 or TRBV12-4 and TRBJ2-7, with TRBD2 matching 11 bases. J lost 3 bases, V lost 5 bases, and 3 bases had no gene match. The CDR3 is 14 amino acids. The DNA of the CDR3 is TGTGCCAGCAGTACTAGCGGGAGACGCTACGAGCAGTACTTC. It translates to CASSTSGRRYEQYF.

V is TRBV6-2 or TRBV6-3 and J is TRBJ1-5, with D possibly being TRBD1 (5 bases). The V gene's germline CDR1 is MNHEY and CDR2 SVGEGT. The V gene lost 6 bases and the J gene lost 2 bases, with 14 bases spanning the gap. CDR3 length: 15 residues. CDR3 protein: CASSFSDSGNQPQHF. CDR3 nucleotides: TGTGCCAGCAGCTTTTCAGACAGTGGCAATCAGCCCCAGCATTTT.

This clonotype was seen ten or more times. The V and J genes are TRBV6-5 and TRBJ1-3, with 7 bases aligning to TRBD1. Trimming at V came to 4 bases and at J to 1 base, leaving 7 bases not matched to a gene. The CDR3 consists of 16 residues. CDR1 is MNHEY and CDR2 is SVGAGI in the germline V gene. CDR3 nucleotides: TGTGCCAGCAGTTCCCCGACAGGGCGTTCTGGAAACACCATATATTTT. Translated, it gives CASSSPTGRSGNTIYF.

A single count supports this clonotype. The rearrangement joins TRBV7-9 to TRBJ2-2; D call uncertain. This CDR3 has 14 residues. Germline V gives CDR1 SEHNR, CDR2 FQNEAQ (reference sequence). Trimming shortened V by 5 bases and J by 4 bases, and 11 bases separated the two germline ends. The CDR3 DNA follows: TGTGCCAGCAGCGGGGAATCGAGCACCGGGGAGCTGTTTTTT. The encoded protein is CASSGESSTGELFF. Combining the CDR3 with reference TRBV7-9 and TRBJ2-2 gives the whole variable domain DTGVSQNPRHKITKRGQNVTFRCDPISEHNRLYWYRQTLGQGPEFLTYFQNEAQLEKSRLLSDRFSAERPKGSFSTLEIQRTEQGDSAMYLCASSGESSTGELFFGEGSRLTVL.

The chain employs TRBV4-2 and TRBJ1-3; 7 positions agree with TRBD1. The V and J ends lost 2 bases and 0 bases, in that order; junction bases with no gene match: 7. CDR3 length: 17 residues. Germline CDR1 LGHNA, CDR2 YNFKEQ. The CDR3 nucleotides read TGTGCCAGCAGCCAACCACGGACAGGCCGCTCTGGAAACACCATATATTTT. Its protein product is CASSQPRTGRSGNTIYF.

The rearrangement uses TRBV7-9 and TRBJ1-2, with 7 bases matching TRBD1. V lost 0 bases and J lost 4; bases outside the gene matches: 5. The CDR3 extends over 15 amino acids. CDR1 SEHNR and CDR2 FQNEAQ come from the germline V gene (reference sequence). CDR3 in amino acids: CASSLALGQLYGYTF. The CDR3 DNA reads as TGTGCCAGCAGCTTAGCGCTGGGACAGCTCTATGGCTACACCTTC.

V gene TRBV6-1 combines with J gene TRBJ1-1; D is possibly TRBD1 (5 bases). CDR3 size: 12 residues. The germline V and J ends were trimmed by 6 bases and 4 bases, with 9 bases remaining between them. Germline V gene lookup returns CDR1 MNHNS and CDR2 SASEGT. The CDR3 sequence: CASRWGGTEAFF. CDR3 coding DNA: TGTGCCAGCAGGTGGGGGGGCACTGAAGCTTTCTTT.

The genes are TRBV3-1 and TRBJ2-5; D call uncertain. Trimming removed 1 base at V and 2 bases at J, with 2 bases between. The CDR3 is made up of 12 amino acids. Per germline, CDR1 LGHDT and CDR2 YNNKEL (reference sequence). CDR3 sequence (DNA): TGTGCCAGCAGCCAAGGACAAGAGACCCAGTACTTC. Translated: CASSQGQETQYF.

This clonotype came up many times. At one boundary the junction diverges from the germline segment, which might be a read error. V usage is TRBV11-2 and J usage is TRBJ1-1; D is uncertain. Per germline, CDR1 SGHAT and CDR2 FQNNGV. This CDR3 has 16 residues. DNA for the CDR3: TGCGCCAGCAGCCAAGAAGTCGGGTTCCCAGGCGCTGAAGCTTTCTTT. Translating gives CASSQEVGFPGAEAFF.

At least ten counts were recorded for this clonotype. The V gene is TRBV28, the J gene TRBJ2-2, with D possibly TRBD2 on 6 matching bases. Germline V CDR1 and CDR2: MDHEN, SYDVKM. The CDR3 has 16 amino acids. V was trimmed by 4 bases and J by 4 bases, leaving 16 bases between them. CDR3 loop: CASSSTGTQFTGELFF. The CDR3 DNA is TGTGCCAGCAGTTCAACCGGGACTCAATTCACCGGGGAGCTGTTTTTT.

The sample holds many counts of this clonotype. The V call is TRBV2, the J call TRBJ2-2; no clear D. V lost 1 base and J lost 0, with 6 bases in between. Germline V CDR1 and CDR2: SNHLY, FYNNEI. This CDR3 is built from 15 residues. The CDR3 reads CASSEGGANTGELFF. The CDR3, as DNA: TGTGCCAGCAGTGAAGGCGGTGCGAACACCGGGGAGCTGTTTTTT.

A note on this clonotype: This may stem from a read error, because a much larger clone lies one nucleotide away. The genes are TRBV7-2 and TRBJ1-1; 7 nucleotides align to TRBD1. Germline CDR1 reads SGHTA; CDR2 reads FQGNSA. The CDR3 is made up of 11 amino acids. The CDR3 DNA sequence: TGTGTCAGCAGTATACAGGGGCTTGCTTTCTTT. Its translation is CVSSIQGLAFF.

The sample holds many counts of this clonotype. The chain joins TRBV11-3 to TRBJ2-1; perhaps TRBD1 as D (5 bases). CDR1 SGHNT and CDR2 YENEEA come from the germline V gene. V gave up 5 bases and J gave up 6 bases, with 20 bases separating them. This CDR3 spans 16 amino acids. The CDR3 sequence: CASSPLRANVGNEQFF. CDR3 coding DNA: TGTGCCAGCAGCCCGCTCAGGGCGAACGTGGGCAATGAGCAGTTCTTC.

The chain recombines TRBV6-5 with TRBJ1-1; unclear D gene. CDR1 is MNHEY, CDR2 SVGAGI, per germline. V was trimmed by 0 bases and J by 3 bases, leaving 11 bases between them. The CDR3 has 15 amino acids. CDR3 DNA: TGTGCCAGCAGTTACTCGAAGGGAGGGTACACTGAAGCTTTCTTT. This sequence encodes CASSYSKGGYTEAFF.

The table lists this clonotype with many counts. The genes are TRBV27 and TRBJ2-2; D is unclear. Between the trimmed V and J ends, which lost 5 bases and 6 bases, there was a span of 7 bases. This CDR3 spans 12 amino acids. Germline CDR1 and CDR2: MNHEY and SMNVEV (reference sequence). Written as DNA, the CDR3 is TGTGCCAGCAGTCGACCGGCCGGGGAGCTGTTTTTT. Residues: CASSRPAGELFF.